The T cell receptor (beta chain) described here comes from a study of CD8 T cells in Susac syndrome. A quantity of about 0.45 to 1 ug RNA underwent reverse transcription using random hexamers. MiXCR was run by TCRdb on the immunoSEQ multiplex PCR reads, yielding one entry per CDR3 protein. In the table there are some 200,000 distinct CDR3 sequences, 95% of which are singletons. The diagnostic criteria were recently defined, and patients with Susac syndrome met them for definite or probable disease. This CDR3 is 15 amino acids long. V was cut by 5 bases and J by 4 bases, with 18 bases left in between. The germline V gene encodes CDR1 PRHDT and CDR2 FYEKMQ (reference sequence).

The chain recombines TRBV13 with TRBJ2-7; D is possibly TRBD2 (6 bases). Specimen: CD8+ T cells from PBMCs. This TCR derives from a human donor with Susac syndrome. The DNA of the CDR3 is TGTGCCAGCAGCACAACCGGGACTTCTCAATACGAGCAGTACTTC. Its protein is CASSTTGTSQYEQYF.